This TCR beta chain was recovered during a study of T cell responses to AZD1222 COVID-19 vaccine. This clone came up once. What it binds is unknown. Other DNA sequences in this specimen translate into the identical CDR3. Produced via immunoSEQ multiplex PCR; TCRdb's table is partial and in-frame only. Of tens of thousands of clones listed, about 81% are singletons. Trimming removed 3 bases at V and 0 bases at J, with 12 bases between. From germline, CDR1 is MNHEY and CDR2 SMNVEV (reference sequence). This CDR3 region has 16 residues. Analysis merged second doses at about 4 or about 12 weeks. Study conclusions and caveats: In all cases, repertoires were sampled only after the peak T cell response. Females made up more of the donors, who were largely white British, and clonal diversity may have come out too low. Baseline serology detected seropositivity in only five to seven AZD1222 recipients.

The V call is TRBV27, the J call TRBJ2-1; D could derive from TRBD1 or TRBD2 (5 bases each). Sequencing was performed on peripheral blood, taken 28 days after the second AZD1222 dose. The sequence came from an adult who received the AZD1222 COVID-19 vaccine. CDR3 sequence reads: CASSFGGTNSYNEQFF. Here the CDR3 DNA reads TGTGCCAGCAGTTTTGGGGGAACCAACTCCTACAATGAGCAGTTCTTC.